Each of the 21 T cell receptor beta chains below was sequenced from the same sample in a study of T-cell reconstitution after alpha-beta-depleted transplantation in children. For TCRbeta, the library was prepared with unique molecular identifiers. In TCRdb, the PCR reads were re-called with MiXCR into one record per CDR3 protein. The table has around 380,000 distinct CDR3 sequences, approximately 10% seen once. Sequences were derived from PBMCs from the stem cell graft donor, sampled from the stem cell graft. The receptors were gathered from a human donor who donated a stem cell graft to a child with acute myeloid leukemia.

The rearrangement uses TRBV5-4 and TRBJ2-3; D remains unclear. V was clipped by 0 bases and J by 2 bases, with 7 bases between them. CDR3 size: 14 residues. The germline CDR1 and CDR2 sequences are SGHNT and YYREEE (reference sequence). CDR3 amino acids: CASSLVADTDTQYF. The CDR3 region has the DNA TGTGCCAGCAGCTTGGTGGCTGACACAGATACGCAGTATTTT.

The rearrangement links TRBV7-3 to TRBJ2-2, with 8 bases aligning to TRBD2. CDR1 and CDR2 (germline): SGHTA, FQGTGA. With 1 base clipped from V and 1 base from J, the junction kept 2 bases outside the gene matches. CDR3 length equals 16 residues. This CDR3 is CASSLNAGGNTGELFF. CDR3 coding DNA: TGTGCCAGCAGCTTAAACGCGGGGGGGAACACCGGGGAGCTGTTTTTT.

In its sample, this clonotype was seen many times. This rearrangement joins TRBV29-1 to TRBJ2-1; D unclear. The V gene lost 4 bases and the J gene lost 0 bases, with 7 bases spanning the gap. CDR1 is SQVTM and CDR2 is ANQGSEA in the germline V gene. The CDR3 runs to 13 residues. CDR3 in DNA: TGCAGCGTTGTGGGTCGCTCCTACAATGAGCAGTTCTTC. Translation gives CSVVGRSYNEQFF.

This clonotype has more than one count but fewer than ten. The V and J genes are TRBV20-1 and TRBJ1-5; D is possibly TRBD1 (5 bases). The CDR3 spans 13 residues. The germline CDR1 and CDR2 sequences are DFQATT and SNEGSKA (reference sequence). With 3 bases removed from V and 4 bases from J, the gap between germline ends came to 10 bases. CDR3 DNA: TGCAGTGCTAGGGGGGGTGTTAATCAGCCCCAGCATTTT. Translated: CSARGGVNQPQHF.

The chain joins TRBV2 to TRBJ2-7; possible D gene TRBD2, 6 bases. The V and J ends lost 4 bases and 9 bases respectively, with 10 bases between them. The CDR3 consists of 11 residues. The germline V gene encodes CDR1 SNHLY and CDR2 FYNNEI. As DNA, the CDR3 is TGTGCCAGCAGTGCCGGGGGTCCGCAGTACGTC. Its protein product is CASSAGGPQYV.

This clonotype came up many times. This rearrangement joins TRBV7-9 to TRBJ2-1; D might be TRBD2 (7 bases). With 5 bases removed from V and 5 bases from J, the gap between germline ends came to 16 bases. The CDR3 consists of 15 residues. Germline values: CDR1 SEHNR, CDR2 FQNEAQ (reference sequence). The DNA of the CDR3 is TGTGCCAGCAGCCCTGCCGGGGGGCCAGACAATGAGCAGTTCTTC. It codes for CASSPAGGPDNEQFF.

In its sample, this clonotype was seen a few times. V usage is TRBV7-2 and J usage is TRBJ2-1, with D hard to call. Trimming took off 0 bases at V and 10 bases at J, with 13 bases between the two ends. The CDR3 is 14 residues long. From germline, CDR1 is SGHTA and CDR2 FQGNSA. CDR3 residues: CASSLAPLTPEQFF. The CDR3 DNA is TGTGCCAGCAGCTTAGCGCCCCTTACACCCGAGCAGTTCTTC.

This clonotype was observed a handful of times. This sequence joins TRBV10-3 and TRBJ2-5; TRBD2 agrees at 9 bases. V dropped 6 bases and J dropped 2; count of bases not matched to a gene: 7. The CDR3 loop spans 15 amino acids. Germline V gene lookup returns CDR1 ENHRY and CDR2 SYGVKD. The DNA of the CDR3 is TGTGCCATCAGCGGGACTGCGGGAGGGCAAGAGACCCAGTACTTC. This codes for CAISGTAGGQETQYF.

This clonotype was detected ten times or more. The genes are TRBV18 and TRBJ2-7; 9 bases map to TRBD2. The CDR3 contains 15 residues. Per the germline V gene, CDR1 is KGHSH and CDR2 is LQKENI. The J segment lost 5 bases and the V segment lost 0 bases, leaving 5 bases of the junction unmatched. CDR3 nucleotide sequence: TGTGCCAGCTCACCACCGGGTAGCGGGAGTAACGAGCAGTACTTC. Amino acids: CASSPPGSGSNEQYF.

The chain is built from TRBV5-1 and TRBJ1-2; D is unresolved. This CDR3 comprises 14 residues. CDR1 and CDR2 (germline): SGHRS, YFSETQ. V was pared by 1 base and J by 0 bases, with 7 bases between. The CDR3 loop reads CASSLTHTNYGYTF. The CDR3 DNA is TGCGCCAGCAGCTTGACGCACACTAACTATGGCTACACCTTC.

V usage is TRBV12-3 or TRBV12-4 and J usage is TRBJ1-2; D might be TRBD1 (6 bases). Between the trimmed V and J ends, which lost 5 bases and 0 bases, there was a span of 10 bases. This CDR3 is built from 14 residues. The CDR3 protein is CASSRSGANYGYTF. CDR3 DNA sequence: TGTGCCAGCAGTCGATCAGGGGCTAACTATGGCTACACCTTC.

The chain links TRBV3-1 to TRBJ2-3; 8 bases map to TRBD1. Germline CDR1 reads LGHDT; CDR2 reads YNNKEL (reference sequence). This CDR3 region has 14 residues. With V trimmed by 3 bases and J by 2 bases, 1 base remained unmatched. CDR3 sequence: CASSQQGATDTQYF. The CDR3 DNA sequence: TGTGCCAGCAGCCAGCAGGGGGCCACAGATACGCAGTATTTT.

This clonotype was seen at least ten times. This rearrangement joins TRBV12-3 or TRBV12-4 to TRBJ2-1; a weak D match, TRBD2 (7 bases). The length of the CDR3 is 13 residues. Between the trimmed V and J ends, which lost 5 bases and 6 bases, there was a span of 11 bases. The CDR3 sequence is CASSGGGRNEQFF. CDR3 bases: TGTGCCAGCAGTGGGGGGGGGCGCAATGAGCAGTTCTTC.

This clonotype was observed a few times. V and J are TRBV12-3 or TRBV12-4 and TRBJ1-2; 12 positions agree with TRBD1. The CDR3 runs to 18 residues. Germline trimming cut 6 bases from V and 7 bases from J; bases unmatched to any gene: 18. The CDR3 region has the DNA TGTGCCAGCAGGCCCGCACCCGGGGGACAGGGGGCTAGGGGTGGCTACACCTTC. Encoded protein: CASRPAPGGQGARGGYTF.

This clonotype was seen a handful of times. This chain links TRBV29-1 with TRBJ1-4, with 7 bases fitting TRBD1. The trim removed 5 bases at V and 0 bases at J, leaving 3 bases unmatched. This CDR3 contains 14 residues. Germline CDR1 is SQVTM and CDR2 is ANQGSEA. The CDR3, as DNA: TGCAGCGTTTTCGGACAGGCAACTAATGAAAAACTGTTTTTT. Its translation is CSVFGQATNEKLFF.

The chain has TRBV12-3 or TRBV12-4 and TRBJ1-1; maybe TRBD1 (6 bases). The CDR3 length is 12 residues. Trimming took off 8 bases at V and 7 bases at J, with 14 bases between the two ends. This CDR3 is CASLNRDYEAFF. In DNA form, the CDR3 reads TGTGCCAGCCTAAACAGGGACTATGAAGCTTTCTTT.

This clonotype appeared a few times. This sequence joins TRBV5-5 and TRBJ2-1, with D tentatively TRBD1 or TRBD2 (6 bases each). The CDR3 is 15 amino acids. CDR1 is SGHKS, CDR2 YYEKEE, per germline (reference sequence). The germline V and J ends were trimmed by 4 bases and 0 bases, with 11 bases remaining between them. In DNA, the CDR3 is TGTGCCAGCAGCCGTTCGGGGGCCTCCTACAATGAGCAGTTCTTC. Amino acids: CASSRSGASYNEQFF.

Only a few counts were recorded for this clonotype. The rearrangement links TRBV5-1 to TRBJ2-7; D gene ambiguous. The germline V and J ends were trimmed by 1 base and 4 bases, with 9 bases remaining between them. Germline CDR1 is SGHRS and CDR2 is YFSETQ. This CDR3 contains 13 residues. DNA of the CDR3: TGCGCCAGCAGCTTGACATGGGGTTACGAGCAGTACGTC. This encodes CASSLTWGYEQYV.

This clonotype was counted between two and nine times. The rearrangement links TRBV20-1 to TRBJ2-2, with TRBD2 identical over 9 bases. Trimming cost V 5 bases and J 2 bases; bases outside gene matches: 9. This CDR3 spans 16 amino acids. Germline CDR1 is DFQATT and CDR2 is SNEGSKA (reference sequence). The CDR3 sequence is CSASPRAGGNTGELFF. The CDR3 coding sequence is TGCAGTGCTTCTCCTCGAGCGGGGGGTAACACCGGGGAGCTGTTTTTT.

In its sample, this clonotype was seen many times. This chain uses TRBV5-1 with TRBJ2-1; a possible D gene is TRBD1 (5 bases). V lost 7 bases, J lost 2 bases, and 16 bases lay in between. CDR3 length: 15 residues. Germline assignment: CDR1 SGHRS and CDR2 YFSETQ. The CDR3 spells CASAEGATAYNEQFF. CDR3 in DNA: TGCGCCAGCGCTGAAGGGGCCACTGCCTACAATGAGCAGTTCTTC.

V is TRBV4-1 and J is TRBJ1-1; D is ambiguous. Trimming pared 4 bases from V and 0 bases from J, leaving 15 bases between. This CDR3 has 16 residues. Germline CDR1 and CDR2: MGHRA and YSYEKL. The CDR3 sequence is CASSPPGRAMNTEAFF. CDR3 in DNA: TGCGCCAGCAGCCCCCCTGGACGGGCCATGAACACTGAAGCTTTCTTT.